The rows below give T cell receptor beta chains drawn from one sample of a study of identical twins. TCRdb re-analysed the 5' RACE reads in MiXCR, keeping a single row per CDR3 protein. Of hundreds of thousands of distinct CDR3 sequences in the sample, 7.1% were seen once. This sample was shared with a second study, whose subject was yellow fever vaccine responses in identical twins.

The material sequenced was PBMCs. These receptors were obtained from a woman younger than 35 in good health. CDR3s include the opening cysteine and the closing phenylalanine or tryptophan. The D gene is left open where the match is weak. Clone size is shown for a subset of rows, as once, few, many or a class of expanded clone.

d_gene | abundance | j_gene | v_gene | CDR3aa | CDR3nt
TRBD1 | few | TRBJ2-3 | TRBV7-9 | CASSPLRDSSTDTQYF | TGTGCCAGCAGCCCGCTGAGGGACAGCAGCACAGATACGCAGTATTTT
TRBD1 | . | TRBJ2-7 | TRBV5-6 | CASSLMSWQGAFYEQYF | TGTGCCAGCAGCTTGATGAGTTGGCAGGGGGCATTCTACGAGCAGTACTTC
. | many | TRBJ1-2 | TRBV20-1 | CSASSPMLDGYTF | TGCAGTGCTAGTTCCCCCATGTTAGACGGCTACACCTTC
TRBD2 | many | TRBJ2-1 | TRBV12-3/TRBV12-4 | CASRSSGTGSYNEQFF | TGTGCCAGCAGGAGTAGCGGGACGGGCTCCTACAATGAGCAGTTCTTC
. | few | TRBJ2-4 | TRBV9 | CASSEMGGGVKNIQYF | TGTGCCAGCAGCGAGATGGGGGGTGGGGTCAAAAACATTCAGTACTTC
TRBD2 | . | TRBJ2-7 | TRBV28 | CASSQGTRPYEQYF | TGTGCCAGCAGCCAGGGGACTAGGCCCTACGAGCAGTACTTC
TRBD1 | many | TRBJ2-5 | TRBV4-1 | CASSRRDSQETQYF | TGCGCCAGCAGCCGCCGGGACAGCCAAGAGACCCAGTACTTC
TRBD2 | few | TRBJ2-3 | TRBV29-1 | CSVRDYQNTDTQYF | TGCAGCGTTAGGGACTACCAGAACACAGATACGCAGTATTTT
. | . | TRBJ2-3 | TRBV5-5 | CASSWRLGSTDTQYF | TGTGCCAGCAGCTGGAGACTGGGAAGCACAGATACGCAGTATTTT
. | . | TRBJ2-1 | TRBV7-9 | CASSPLNRDEQFF | TGTGCCAGCAGCCCCCTTAACAGGGACGAGCAGTTCTTC
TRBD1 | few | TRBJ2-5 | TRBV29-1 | CSVARQGASQETQYF | TGCAGCGTTGCTAGGCAGGGGGCGAGTCAAGAGACCCAGTACTTC
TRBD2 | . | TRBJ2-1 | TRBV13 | CASSSETSNRNEQFF | TGTGCCAGCAGCTCTGAGACTAGCAATCGGAATGAGCAGTTCTTC
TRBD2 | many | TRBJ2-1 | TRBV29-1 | CSDTSGHNEQFF | TGCAGCGATACTAGCGGGCACAATGAGCAGTTCTTC
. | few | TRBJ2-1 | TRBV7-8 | CASSLAGPALSSYNEQFF | TGTGCCAGCAGCTTAGCGGGGCCCGCCCTGAGCTCCTACAATGAGCAGTTCTTC
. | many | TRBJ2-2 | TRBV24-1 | CATSGTANTGELFF | TGTGCCACCAGTGGGACGGCGAACACCGGGGAGCTGTTTTTT
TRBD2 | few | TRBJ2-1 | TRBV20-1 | CSASGTSGAYNEQFF | TGCAGTGCTTCCGGGACTAGCGGGGCGTACAATGAGCAGTTCTTC
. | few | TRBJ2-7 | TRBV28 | CASSFATGTYEQYF | TGTGCCAGCAGTTTCGCGACAGGAACCTACGAGCAGTACTTC
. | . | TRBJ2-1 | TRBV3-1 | CACSQEQGRGDYNEQFF | TGTGCCTGCAGCCAAGAACAGGGGAGGGGTGATTACAATGAGCAGTTCTTC
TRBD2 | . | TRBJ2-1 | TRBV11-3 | CASERGSYNEQFF | TGTGCCAGCGAGCGGGGTTCCTACAATGAGCAGTTCTTC
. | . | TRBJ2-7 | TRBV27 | CASSLFARYEQYF | TGTGCCAGCAGTTTATTTGCGCGGTACGAGCAGTACTTC
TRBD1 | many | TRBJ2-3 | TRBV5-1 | CASRGQGGTDTQYF | TGCGCCAGCAGGGGACAGGGAGGAACAGATACGCAGTATTTT
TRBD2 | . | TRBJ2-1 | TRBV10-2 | CASAQLLFSGGHNEQFF | TGCGCCAGCGCACAACTCCTATTTAGCGGGGGCCACAATGAGCAGTTCTTC
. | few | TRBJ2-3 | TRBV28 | CASKVRAADTQYF | TGTGCCAGCAAGGTCAGGGCGGCAGATACGCAGTATTTT
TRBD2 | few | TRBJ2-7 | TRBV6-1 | CASRAGGSSGTYEQYF | TGTGCCAGCAGGGCAGGGGGTTCTAGCGGGACCTACGAGCAGTACTTC
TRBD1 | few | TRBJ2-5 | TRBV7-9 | CASSPRDRAKYF | TGTGCCAGCAGCCCTAGGGACAGGGCTAAGTACTTC
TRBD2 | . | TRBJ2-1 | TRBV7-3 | CASSLNRRLAGTYNEQFF | TGTGCCAGCAGCCTAAACCGGAGACTAGCGGGAACCTACAATGAGCAGTTCTTC
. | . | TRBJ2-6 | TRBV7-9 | CASSTQFFSGANVLTF | TGTGCCAGCAGCACCCAGTTTTTCTCTGGGGCCAACGTCCTGACTTTC
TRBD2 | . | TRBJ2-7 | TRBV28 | CASRGGSEQYF | TGTGCCAGCAGGGGGGGGAGTGAGCAGTACTTC
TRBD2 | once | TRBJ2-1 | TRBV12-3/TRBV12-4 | CAIWPGLAAQSSYNEQFF | TGTGCCATCTGGCCTGGACTAGCGGCACAGAGCTCCTACAATGAGCAGTTCTTC
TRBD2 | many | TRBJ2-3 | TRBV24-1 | CATSDPGTSGTDTQYF | TGTGCCACCAGTGATCCCGGGACTAGCGGAACAGATACGCAGTATTTT
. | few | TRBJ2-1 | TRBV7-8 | CASSLPSSGRITYNEQFF | TGTGCCAGCAGCTTACCTTCGTCGGGACGCATAACCTACAATGAGCAGTTCTTC
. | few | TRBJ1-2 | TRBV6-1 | CASSEAVGIGYTF | TGTGCCAGCAGTGAAGCTGTAGGGATCGGCTACACCTTC
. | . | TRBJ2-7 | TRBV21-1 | CASSEAGTAAYEQYF | TGTGCCAGCAGCGAAGCCGGGACAGCGGCCTACGAGCAGTACTTC
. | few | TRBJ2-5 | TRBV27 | CASSLNRRIGGIETQYF | TGTGCCAGCAGTTTAAATCGGCGAATAGGTGGTATAGAGACCCAGTACTTC
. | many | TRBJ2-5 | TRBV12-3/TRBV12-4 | CASRRTQETQYF | TGTGCCAGCAGAAGAACTCAAGAGACCCAGTACTTC
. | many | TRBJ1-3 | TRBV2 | CASTVGGSGNTIYF | TGTGCCAGCACGGTCGGGGGCTCTGGAAACACCATATATTTT
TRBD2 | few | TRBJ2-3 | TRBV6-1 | CASSEGSGSIGYF | TGTGCCAGCAGTGAGGGTAGCGGGAGTATTGGGTATTTT
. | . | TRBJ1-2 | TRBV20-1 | CSAARDTNNYGYTF | TGCAGTGCCGCTCGAGACACAAATAACTATGGCTACACCTTC
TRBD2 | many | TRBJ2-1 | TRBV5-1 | CASSVGTSGSNEQFF | TGCGCCAGCAGCGTAGGGACTAGCGGGAGCAATGAGCAGTTCTTC
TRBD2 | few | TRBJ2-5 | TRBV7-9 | CASSSGTSGSETQYF | TGTGCCAGCAGTTCCGGGACTAGCGGGAGCGAGACCCAGTACTTC
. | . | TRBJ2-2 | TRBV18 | CASSPKLAQENTGELFF | TGTGCCAGCTCACCGAAGCTTGCCCAGGAGAACACCGGGGAGCTGTTTTTT
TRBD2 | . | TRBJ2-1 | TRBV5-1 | CASSLGSSGPYNEQFF | TGCGCCAGCAGCTTGGGTTCTAGCGGTCCCTACAATGAGCAGTTCTTC
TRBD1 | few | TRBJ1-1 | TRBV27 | CASSPLATGGGVEAFF | TGTGCCAGCAGTCCTCTGGCCACAGGGGGTGGGGTTGAAGCTTTCTTT
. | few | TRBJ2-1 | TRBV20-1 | CSAPGTVDYNEQFF | TGCAGTGCTCCTGGGACTGTGGACTACAATGAGCAGTTCTTC
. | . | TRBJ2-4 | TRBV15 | CATSRDPPRVAKNIQYF | TGTGCCACCAGCAGAGACCCCCCCCGGGTAGCCAAAAACATTCAGTACTTC
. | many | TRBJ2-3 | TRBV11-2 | CASSQHRGLADTQYF | TGTGCCAGCAGCCAACATCGGGGTCTGGCAGATACGCAGTATTTT
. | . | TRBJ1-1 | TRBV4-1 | CASSQRAYTEAFF | TGCGCCAGCAGCCAACGGGCATACACTGAAGCTTTCTTT